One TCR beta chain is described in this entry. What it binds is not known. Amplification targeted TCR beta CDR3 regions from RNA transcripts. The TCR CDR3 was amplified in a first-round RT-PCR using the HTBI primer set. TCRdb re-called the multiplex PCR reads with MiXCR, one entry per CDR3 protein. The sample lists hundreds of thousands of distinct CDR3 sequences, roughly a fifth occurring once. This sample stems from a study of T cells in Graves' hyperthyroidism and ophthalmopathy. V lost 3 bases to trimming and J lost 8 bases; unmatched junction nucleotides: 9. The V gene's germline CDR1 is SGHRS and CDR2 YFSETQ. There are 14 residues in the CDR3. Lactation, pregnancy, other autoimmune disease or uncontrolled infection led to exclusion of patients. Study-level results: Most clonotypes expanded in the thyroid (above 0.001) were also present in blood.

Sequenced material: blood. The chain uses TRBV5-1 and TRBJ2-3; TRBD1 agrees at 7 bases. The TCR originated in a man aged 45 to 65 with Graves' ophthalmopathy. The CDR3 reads CASSSGTDSATQYF. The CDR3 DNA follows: TGCGCCAGCAGCTCCGGGACAGATTCGGCTACGCAGTATTTT.